These 20 T cell receptor beta chains were all obtained from the same sample, sequenced in a study of shared clonotypes between healthy human individuals. Here immunoSEQ multiplex PCR was the method, and the copy in TCRdb shows in-frame clones only, minus some. The sample has about 1.1 million clones, approximately 78% seen once. Sequencing used memory CD4+ T cells from PBMCs. Subset: CD45RA-negative fraction. These receptors were obtained from a young man in good health. Some clones in this sample may be carry-over from other donors' samples.

The genes are TRBV27 and TRBJ2-1; D is undetermined. The CDR3 has 13 residues. Germline V gene sequence: CDR1 MNHEY, CDR2 SMNVEV (reference sequence). The V gene lost 5 bases and the J gene lost 12 bases, with 17 bases spanning the gap. The CDR3 here is CASSPIQNAAQFF. The CDR3 coding sequence is TGTGCCAGCAGTCCTATACAGAATGCTGCGCAGTTCTTC.

Note on this clone: The same CDR3 is also encoded by other DNA sequences in this sample. The chain uses TRBV2 and TRBJ2-3; 9 bases match TRBD1. The germline gives CDR1 SNHLY, CDR2 FYNNEI. V was clipped by 6 bases and J by 5 bases; unmatched bases: 0. The CDR3 spans 12 residues. Here the CDR3 reads CASRDRGDTQYF. The CDR3 DNA is TGTGCCAGCAGGGACAGGGGAGATACGCAGTATTTT. Full variable domain (remainder filled in from reference TRBV2 and TRBJ2-3): EPEVTQTPSHQVTQMGQEVILRCVPISNHLYFYWYRQILGQKVEFLVSFYNNEISEKSEIFDDQFSVERPDGSNFTLKIRSTKLEDSAMYFCASRDRGDTQYFGPGTRLTVL.

The chain links TRBV7-2 to TRBJ2-4, with TRBD2 as a possible D gene (6 bases). The length of the CDR3 is 14 residues. The germline V gene encodes CDR1 SGHTA and CDR2 FQGNSA. V lost 4 bases to trimming and J lost 15 bases, with 22 bases between them. CDR3 DNA: TGTGCCAGCAGCTGGAAGTCGGGGACGGGAGTGTGGTACTTC. Its translation: CASSWKSGTGVWYF.

The chain combines TRBV5-4 with TRBJ2-3; D is unclear. The CDR3 length is 13 residues. V dropped 5 bases and J dropped 2 bases, with 9 bases sitting between them. Germline CDR1 SGHNT, CDR2 YYREEE (reference sequence). CDR3 coding DNA: TGTGCCAGCAGGATATTCTCCACAGATACGCAGTATTTT. It codes for CASRIFSTDTQYF.

The rearrangement uses TRBV9 and TRBJ2-7; 9 nucleotides agree with TRBD2. The CDR3 extends over 16 amino acids. V shed 4 bases and J 0 bases; nucleotides not matched to a gene: 8. Germline CDR1 SGDLS, CDR2 YYNGEE. The CDR3 region is CASSPRGSGGSYEQYF. The CDR3 region has the DNA TGTGCCAGCAGCCCGCGGGGTAGCGGGGGCTCCTACGAGCAGTACTTC.

The sample holds one count of this clone. The V and J genes are TRBV28 and TRBJ2-7, with 8 bases aligning to TRBD1. There are 11 residues in the CDR3. From germline, CDR1 is MDHEN and CDR2 SYDVKM. The trim removed 11 bases at V and 6 bases at J, leaving 6 bases unmatched. CDR3 DNA: TGTGCCGGACAGGGCCGGGGCGAGCAGTACTTC. This translates into CAGQGRGEQYF.

The CDR3 reads CASSLEGLQGLAKNIQYF. The CDR3 DNA reads as TGCGCCAGCAGCTTGGAAGGTCTGCAGGGACTAGCCAAAAACATTCAGTACTTC. The chain employs TRBV5-1 and TRBJ2-4; tentative D call: TRBD2 (6 bases). CDR1 is SGHRS and CDR2 is YFSETQ in the germline V gene. The CDR3 extends over 18 amino acids. V lost 0 bases to trimming and J lost 0 bases, with 16 bases between them. Using reference TRBV5-1 and TRBJ2-4 for the parts outside the CDR3, the full variable domain is KAGVTQTPRYLIKTRGQQVTLSCSPISGHRSVSWYQQTPGQGLQFLFEYFSETQRNKGNFPGRFSGRQFSNSRSEMNVSTLELGDSALYLCASSLEGLQGLAKNIQYFGAGTRLSVL.

This chain joins TRBV5-4 and TRBJ1-5, with 7 bases fitting TRBD1. The CDR3 runs 15 residues. V lost 4 bases and J lost 4; bases outside the gene matches: 8. Per germline, CDR1 SGHNT and CDR2 YYREEE (reference sequence). The CDR3 sequence is CASSPATGPNQPQHF. Here the CDR3 DNA reads TGTGCCAGCAGCCCAGCGACAGGGCCAAATCAGCCCCAGCATTTT.

In DNA, the CDR3 is TGTGCCAGCTATAGCATGATGAACACTGAAGCTTTCTTT. Its translation is CASYSMMNTEAFF. The genes are TRBV18 and TRBJ1-1; no definite D call. V was trimmed by 7 bases and J by 0 bases, leaving 9 bases between them. The CDR3 runs to 13 residues. Germline-derived CDR1 and CDR2 are KGHSH and LQKENI. Supplemented by reference TRBV18 and TRBJ1-1, the full variable domain reads NAGVMQNPRHLVRRRGQEARLRCSPMKGHSHVYWYRQLPEEGLKFMVYLQKENIIDESGMPKERFSAEFPKEGPSILRIQQVVRGDSAAYFCASYSMMNTEAFFGQGTRLTVV.

The table lists this clone with a few counts. This sample includes further DNA sequences coding for the same CDR3. This chain links TRBV28 with TRBJ1-5; no clear D. Trimming left V 5 bases short and J 3 bases short, with 2 bases between. The CDR3 runs to 11 residues. CDR1 and CDR2 from the germline V gene are MDHEN and SYDVKM. The CDR3 loop reads CASSINQPQHF. The CDR3 DNA reads TGTGCCAGCAGTATCAATCAGCCCCAGCATTTT.

CDR3 residues: CASSHQPVDTQYF. The CDR3 DNA sequence: TGCGCCAGCAGTCACCAGCCTGTGGATACGCAGTATTTT. The rearrangement uses TRBV23-1 and TRBJ2-3; D remains ambiguous. TRBV23-1 qualifies as an ORF whose function is uncertain. Trimming took 3 bases from V and 6 from J, leaving 10 bases between them. CDR3 size: 13 residues.

A word on this clone: Other nucleotide sequences from this sample produce the same CDR3. J is TRBJ1-2 and V is TRBV7-9; a weak D match, TRBD1 (6 bases). Trimming removed 4 bases from V and 1 base from J, with 10 bases in between. Germline V gene sequence: CDR1 SEHNR, CDR2 FQNEAQ (reference sequence). The CDR3 is 14 amino acids. The CDR3 loop reads CASSSTGINYGYTF. Here the CDR3 DNA reads TGTGCCAGCAGCTCTACAGGGATTAACTATGGCTACACCTTC. Together with reference TRBV7-9 and TRBJ1-2, the CDR3 gives the full variable domain: DTGVSQNPRHKITKRGQNVTFRCDPISEHNRLYWYRQTLGQGPEFLTYFQNEAQLEKSRLLSDRFSAERPKGSFSTLEIQRTEQGDSAMYLCASSSTGINYGYTFGSGTRLTVV.

A remark on this clone: Other DNA sequences within the sample encode an identical CDR3. The V call is TRBV15, the J call TRBJ2-7; no reliable D call. V was pared by 1 base and J by 2 bases, with 6 bases between. Germline CDR1 reads LNHNV; CDR2 reads YYDKDF (reference sequence). CDR3 size: 13 residues. The CDR3 DNA is TGTGCCACCAGCAGAGTCGGAACCTACGAGCAGTACTTC. Translating it yields CATSRVGTYEQYF.

The chain is built from TRBV30 and TRBJ2-7, with D unresolved. Trimming removed 0 bases from V and 4 bases from J, with 7 bases in between. The CDR3 has 12 amino acids. Germline CDR1 is GTSNPN and CDR2 is SVGIG (reference sequence). CDR3 region: CAWSVPPYEQYF. CDR3 nucleotides: TGTGCCTGGAGTGTCCCCCCGTACGAGCAGTACTTC.

This clone was observed a single time. V usage is TRBV28 and J usage is TRBJ1-2; 9 bases fit TRBD1. The length of the CDR3 is 15 residues. V shed 5 bases and J 4 bases; nucleotides not matched to a gene: 8. Per the germline V gene, CDR1 is MDHEN and CDR2 is SYDVKM. CDR3 in amino acids: CASSPWTGEGYGYTF. The CDR3 nucleotides are TGTGCCAGCAGTCCGTGGACAGGGGAGGGCTATGGCTACACCTTC.

The rearrangement links TRBV4-2 to TRBJ2-1; tentatively, D is TRBD1 or TRBD2 (7 bases each). CDR1 and CDR2 (germline): LGHNA, YNFKEQ. This CDR3 is 15 amino acids long. The V end lost 4 bases, the J end lost 2 bases, and 12 bases lay between the germline ends. In DNA, the CDR3 is TGTGCCAGCAGCCCCAGGGGGGGTCCCTACAATGAGCAGTTCTTC. Translation gives CASSPRGGPYNEQFF.

The chain carries TRBV19 and TRBJ2-7; 7 nucleotides agree with TRBD2. Trimming took 5 bases from V and 2 from J; bases not matched to a gene: 9. This CDR3 contains 15 residues. The germline V gene encodes CDR1 LNHDA and CDR2 SQIVND (reference sequence). CDR3 sequence: CASSFSFAGAYEQYF. The CDR3 region has the DNA TGTGCCAGTAGTTTTTCGTTCGCGGGGGCCTACGAGCAGTACTTC.

This clone was detected only once. The chain combines TRBV19 with TRBJ1-5; perhaps TRBD1 as D (6 bases). The CDR3 totals 15 residues. CDR1 and CDR2 from the germline V gene are LNHDA and SQIVND (reference sequence). V was shortened by 3 bases and J by 6 bases, with 15 bases between the two germline ends. The CDR3, as DNA: TGTGCCAGTAGTATTTATCCAGGGGCGGGTCAGCCCCAGCATTTT. Translating it yields CASSIYPGAGQPQHF. The full variable domain, with the rest looked up from reference TRBV19 and TRBJ1-5, is DGGITQSPKYLFRKEGQNVTLSCEQNLNHDAMYWYRQDPGQGLRLIYYSQIVNDFQKGDIAEGYSVSREKKESFPLTVTSAQKNPTAFYLCASSIYPGAGQPQHFGDGTRLSIL.

This clone was seen more than once but under ten times. One junction end disagrees with the germline gene, perhaps due to a read error. V is TRBV2 and J is TRBJ2-7, with D possibly TRBD1 on 6 matching bases. The CDR3 covers 11 residues. CDR1 is SNHLY and CDR2 is FYNNEI in the germline V gene. CDR3 residues: CASSSWGRGDF. The CDR3 bases are TGTGCCAGCAGTTCGTGGGGGCGTGGAGACTTC.

The table lists this clone with a few counts. The V and J genes are TRBV5-4 and TRBJ2-7; D unresolved. Trimming took 2 bases from V and 1 from J, leaving 10 bases between them. The CDR3 runs 14 residues. Germline CDR1 SGHNT, CDR2 YYREEE (reference sequence). In DNA form, the CDR3 reads TGTGCCAGCAGCTTCACAGCCACGTCCTACGAGCAGTACTTC. Translated: CASSFTATSYEQYF.